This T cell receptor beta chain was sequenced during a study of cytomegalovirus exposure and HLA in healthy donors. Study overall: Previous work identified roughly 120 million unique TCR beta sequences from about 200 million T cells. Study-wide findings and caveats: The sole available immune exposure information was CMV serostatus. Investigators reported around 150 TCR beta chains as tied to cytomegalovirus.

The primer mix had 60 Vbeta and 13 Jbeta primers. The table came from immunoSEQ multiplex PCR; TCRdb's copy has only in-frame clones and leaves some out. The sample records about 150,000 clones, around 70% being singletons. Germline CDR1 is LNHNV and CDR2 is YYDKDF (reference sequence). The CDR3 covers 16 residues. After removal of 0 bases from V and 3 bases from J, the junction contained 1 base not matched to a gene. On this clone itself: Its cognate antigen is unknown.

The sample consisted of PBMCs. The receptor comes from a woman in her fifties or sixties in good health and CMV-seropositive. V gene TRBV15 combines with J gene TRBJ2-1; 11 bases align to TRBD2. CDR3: CATSRELAGVYNEQFF. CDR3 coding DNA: TGTGCCACCAGCAGAGAACTAGCGGGAGTCTACAATGAGCAGTTCTTC.